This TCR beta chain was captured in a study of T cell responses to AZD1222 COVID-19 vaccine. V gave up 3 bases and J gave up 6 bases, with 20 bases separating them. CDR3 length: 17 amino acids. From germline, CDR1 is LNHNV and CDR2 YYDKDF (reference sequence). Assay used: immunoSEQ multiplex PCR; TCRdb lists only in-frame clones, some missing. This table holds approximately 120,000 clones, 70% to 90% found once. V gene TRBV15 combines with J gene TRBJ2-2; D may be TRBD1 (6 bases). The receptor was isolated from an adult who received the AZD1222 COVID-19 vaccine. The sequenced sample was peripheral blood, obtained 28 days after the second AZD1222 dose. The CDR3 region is CATSRDRRGSSAGELFF. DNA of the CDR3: TGTGCCACCAGCAGGGACAGAAGAGGTTCTTCCGCCGGGGAGCTGTTTTTT.